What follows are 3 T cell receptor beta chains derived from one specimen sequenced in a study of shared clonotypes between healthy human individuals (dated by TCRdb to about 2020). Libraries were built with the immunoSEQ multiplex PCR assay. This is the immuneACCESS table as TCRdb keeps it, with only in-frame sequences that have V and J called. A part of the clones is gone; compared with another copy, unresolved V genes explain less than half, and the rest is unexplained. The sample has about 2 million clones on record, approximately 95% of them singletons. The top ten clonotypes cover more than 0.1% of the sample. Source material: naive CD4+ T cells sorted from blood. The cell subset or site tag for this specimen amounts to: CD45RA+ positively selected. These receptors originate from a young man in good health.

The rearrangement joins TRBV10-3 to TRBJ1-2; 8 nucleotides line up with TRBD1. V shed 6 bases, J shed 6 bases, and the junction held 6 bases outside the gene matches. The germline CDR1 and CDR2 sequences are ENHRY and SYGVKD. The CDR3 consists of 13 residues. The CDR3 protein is CAIRAGQGDGYTF. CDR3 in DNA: TGTGCCATCAGGGCAGGACAGGGCGATGGCTACACCTTC.

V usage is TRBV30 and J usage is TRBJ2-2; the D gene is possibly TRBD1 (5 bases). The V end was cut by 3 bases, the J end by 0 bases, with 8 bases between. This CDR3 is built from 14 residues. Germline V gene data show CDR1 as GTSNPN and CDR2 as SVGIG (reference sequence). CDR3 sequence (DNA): TGTGCCTGGAGATCAGGGACGAACACCGGGGAGCTGTTTTTT. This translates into CAWRSGTNTGELFF. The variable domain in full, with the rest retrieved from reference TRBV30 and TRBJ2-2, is SQTIHQWPATLVQPVGSPLSLECTVEGTSNPNLYWYRQAAGRGLQLLFYSVGIGQISSEVPQNLSASRPQDRQFILSSKKLLLSDSGFYLCAWRSGTNTGELFFGEGSRLTVL.

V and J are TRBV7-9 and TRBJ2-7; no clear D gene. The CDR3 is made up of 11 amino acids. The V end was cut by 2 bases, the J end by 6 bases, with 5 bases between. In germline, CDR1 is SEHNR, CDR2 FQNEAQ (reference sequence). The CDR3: CASSLNREQYF. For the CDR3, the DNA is TGTGCCAGCAGCTTAAATCGCGAGCAGTACTTC.